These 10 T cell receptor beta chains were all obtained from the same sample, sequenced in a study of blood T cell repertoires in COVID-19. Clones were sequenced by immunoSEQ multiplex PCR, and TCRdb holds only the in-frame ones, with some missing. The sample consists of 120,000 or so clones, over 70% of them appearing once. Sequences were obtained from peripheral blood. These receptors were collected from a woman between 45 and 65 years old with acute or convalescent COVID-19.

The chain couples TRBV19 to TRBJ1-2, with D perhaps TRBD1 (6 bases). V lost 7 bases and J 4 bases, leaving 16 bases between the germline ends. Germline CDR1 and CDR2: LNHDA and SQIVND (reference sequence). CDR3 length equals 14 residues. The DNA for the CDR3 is TGTGCCAGTACTGGGGGGGCAGAGACCTATGGCTACACCTTC. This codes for CASTGGAETYGYTF.

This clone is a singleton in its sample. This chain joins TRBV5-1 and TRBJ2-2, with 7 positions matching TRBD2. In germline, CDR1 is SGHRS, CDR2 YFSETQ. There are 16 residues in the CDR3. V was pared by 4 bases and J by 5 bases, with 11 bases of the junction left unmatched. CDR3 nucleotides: TGCGCCAGCAGCCCCGCTCTAGCGGACGAAACCGGGGAGCTGTTTTTT. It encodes CASSPALADETGELFF.

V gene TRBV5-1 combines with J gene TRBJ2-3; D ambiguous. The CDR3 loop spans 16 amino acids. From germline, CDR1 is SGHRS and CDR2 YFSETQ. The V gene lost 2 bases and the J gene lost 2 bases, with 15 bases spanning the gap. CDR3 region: CASSLGATSITDTQYF. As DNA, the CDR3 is TGCGCCAGCAGCTTAGGAGCGACTTCTATCACAGATACGCAGTATTTT.

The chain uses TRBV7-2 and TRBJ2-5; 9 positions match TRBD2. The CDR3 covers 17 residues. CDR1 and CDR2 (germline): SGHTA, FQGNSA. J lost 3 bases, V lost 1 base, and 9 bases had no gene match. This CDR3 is CASSLGPGGRVKETQYF. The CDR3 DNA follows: TGTGCCAGCAGCTTAGGTCCTGGCGGGAGGGTAAAAGAGACCCAGTACTTC.

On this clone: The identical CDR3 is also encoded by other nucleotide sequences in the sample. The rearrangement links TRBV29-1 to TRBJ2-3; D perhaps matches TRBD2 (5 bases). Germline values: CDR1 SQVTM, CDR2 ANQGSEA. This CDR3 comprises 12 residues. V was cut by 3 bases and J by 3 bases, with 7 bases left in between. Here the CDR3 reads CSVESGTDTQYF. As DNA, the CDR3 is TGCAGCGTTGAGTCGGGAACAGATACGCAGTATTTT.

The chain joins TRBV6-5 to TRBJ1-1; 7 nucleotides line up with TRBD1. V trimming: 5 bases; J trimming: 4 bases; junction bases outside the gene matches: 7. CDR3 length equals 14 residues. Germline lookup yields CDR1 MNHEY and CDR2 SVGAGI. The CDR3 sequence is CASSKTGLITEAFF. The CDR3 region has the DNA TGTGCCAGCAGTAAGACAGGGTTAATCACTGAAGCTTTCTTT.

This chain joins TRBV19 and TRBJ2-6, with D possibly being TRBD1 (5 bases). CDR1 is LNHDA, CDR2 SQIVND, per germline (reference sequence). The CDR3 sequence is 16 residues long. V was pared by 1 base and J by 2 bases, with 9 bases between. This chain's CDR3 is CASSIAGHPGANVLTF. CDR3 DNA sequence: TGTGCCAGTAGTATAGCAGGGCATCCTGGGGCCAACGTCCTGACTTTC.

The CDR3 nucleotides are TGTGCCAGCAAAGGGGACAGTTGGAATTCACCCCTCCACTTT. This gives the protein CASKGDSWNSPLHF. V is TRBV6-5 and J is TRBJ1-6, with 7 nucleotides matching TRBD1. The CDR3 sequence is 14 residues long. The germline V gene encodes CDR1 MNHEY and CDR2 SVGAGI. The junction had 7 bases not matched to a gene; V was cut back by 7 bases and J by 7 bases.

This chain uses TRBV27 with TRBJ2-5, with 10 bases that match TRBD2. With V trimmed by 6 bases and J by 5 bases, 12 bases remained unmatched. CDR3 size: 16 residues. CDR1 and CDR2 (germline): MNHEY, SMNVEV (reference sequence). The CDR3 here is CASSPSLAGGGETQYF. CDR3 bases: TGTGCCAGCAGCCCCTCCTTAGCGGGGGGAGGGGAGACCCAGTACTTC.

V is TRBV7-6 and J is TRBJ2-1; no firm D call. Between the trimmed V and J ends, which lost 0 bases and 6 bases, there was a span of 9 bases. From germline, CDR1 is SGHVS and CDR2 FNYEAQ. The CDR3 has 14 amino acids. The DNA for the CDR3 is TGTGCCAGCAGCTTAGCGACAAACAGCAATGAGCAGTTCTTC. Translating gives CASSLATNSNEQFF.